This T cell receptor beta chain was recovered during a study of response to subunit inactivated influenza vaccine. MiXCR, run by TCRdb on the RT-PCR reads, gives a single entry per CDR3 protein. The table records more than 450,000 distinct CDR3 sequences, roughly 12% of them present only once. Germline CDR1 is SGHVS and CDR2 is FQNEAQ. The V end lost 3 bases, the J end lost 7 bases, and 7 bases lay between the germline ends. The CDR3 has 13 residues. This clonotype was seen many times. The chain links TRBV7-8 to TRBJ1-6; D possibly corresponds to TRBD1 (5 bases). The source is a man in his fifties or sixties who received an inactivated influenza vaccine. Material: PBMCs from blood, obtained on the day of vaccination. CDR3 in DNA: TGTGCCAGCAGCTTCGACAGAAATTCACCCCTCCACTTT. Its protein is CASSFDRNSPLHF.